The 23 T cell receptor beta chains in this list originate from one sample, sequenced in a study of radiotherapy plus CTLA-4 blockade in lung cancer. Data came from immunoSEQ multiplex PCR; TCRdb stores just in-frame clones and leaves some out. The sample carries some 80,000 clones, around 76% recorded once. The sample here was peripheral blood, taken from a patient treated with radiotherapy plus ipilimumab. All receptors derive from a human donor with non-small cell lung cancer whose response to radiotherapy plus ipilimumab could not be evaluated. Some clones in this sample may be carry-over from other donors' samples.

The chain recombines TRBV30 with TRBJ1-3; no definite D call. Trimming cost V 4 bases and J 0 bases, with 7 bases left between them. This CDR3 comprises 13 residues. CDR1 is GTSNPN and CDR2 is SVGIG in the germline V gene (reference sequence). In DNA form, the CDR3 reads TGTGCCTGGAACCGGGACTCTGGAAACACCATATATTTT. It codes for CAWNRDSGNTIYF.

This chain connects TRBV7-6 to TRBJ2-5; TRBD2 matches 8 bases. This CDR3 is built from 16 residues. The junction had 8 bases not matched to a gene; V was cut back by 4 bases and J by 1 base. The V gene's germline CDR1 is SGHVS and CDR2 FNYEAQ. The CDR3 bases are TGTGCCAGCAGCTGGGGCGGGGGGACGTTCCAAGAGACCCAGTACTTC. The encoded protein is CASSWGGGTFQETQYF.

CDR3 bases: TGCGCCAGCAGCCAAGGGATAACAGAATACAATGAGCAGTTCTTC. Translated: CASSQGITEYNEQFF. The V and J genes are TRBV4-3 and TRBJ2-1; D unresolved. V was clipped by 1 base and J by 4 bases, with 11 bases between them. The CDR3 length is 15 residues. The germline V gene has CDR1 LGHNA and CDR2 YSLEER.

The chain joins TRBV11-3 to TRBJ1-3, with a weak D call TRBD1 (6 bases). The germline V gene encodes CDR1 SGHNT and CDR2 YENEEA. This CDR3 has 15 amino acids. Trimming pared 4 bases from V and 0 bases from J, leaving 10 bases between. The CDR3 coding sequence is TGTGCCAGCAGCTCGGACAGTCTCTCTGGAAACACCATATATTTT. Translation gives CASSSDSLSGNTIYF.

This clone was seen once. CDR3 nucleotide sequence: TGTGCCAGCAGCCTACTTGCCGGGACAGGGGGCACAGATACGCAGTATTTT. Protein: CASSLLAGTGGTDTQYF. V usage is TRBV4-2 and J usage is TRBJ2-3; 10 bases align to TRBD1. The CDR3 extends over 17 amino acids. Germline CDR1 LGHNA, CDR2 YNFKEQ. J lost 1 base, V lost 4 bases, and 8 bases had no gene match.

V gene TRBV28 combines with J gene TRBJ2-5, with 16 bases identical to TRBD2. V lost 8 bases to trimming and J lost 0 bases; unmatched junction nucleotides: 15. The CDR3 loop spans 20 amino acids. Germline V gene sequence: CDR1 MDHEN, CDR2 SYDVKM. CDR3 bases: TGTGCCAGCGAGCCTCTTCCCGGGACTAGCGGGGGGGCGTACCAAGAGACCCAGTACTTC. This codes for CASEPLPGTSGGAYQETQYF. Drawing the rest from reference TRBV28 and TRBJ2-5, the complete variable domain is DVKVTQSSRYLVKRTGEKVFLECVQDMDHENMFWYRQDPGLGLRLIYFSYDVKMKEKGDIPEGYSVSREKKERFSLILESASTNQTSMYLCASEPLPGTSGGAYQETQYFGPGTRLLVL.

The chain joins TRBV18 to TRBJ1-2; 7 nucleotides line up with TRBD1. CDR3 length: 17 amino acids. Germline V gene lookup returns CDR1 KGHSH and CDR2 LQKENI. The V and J ends lost 4 bases and 4 bases, in that order; junction bases with no gene match: 15. The CDR3 protein is CASSLQGSGGALYGYTF. The CDR3 bases are TGTGCCAGCTCACTTCAGGGGTCAGGGGGAGCCCTCTATGGCTACACCTTC. The variable domain in full, completed from reference TRBV18 and TRBJ1-2, reads NAGVMQNPRHLVRRRGQEARLRCSPMKGHSHVYWYRQLPEEGLKFMVYLQKENIIDESGMPKERFSAEFPKEGPSILRIQQVVRGDSAAYFCASSLQGSGGALYGYTFGSGTRLTVV.

This clone was observed a few times. The chain employs TRBV19 and TRBJ1-4; the match to TRBD1 covers 8 bases. CDR1 is LNHDA, CDR2 SQIVND, per germline (reference sequence). The CDR3 contains 13 residues. Germline trimming cut 7 bases from V and 5 bases from J; bases unmatched to any gene: 3. The chain's CDR3 is CASTTGGNEKLFF. The CDR3 nucleotides are TGTGCCAGTACCACAGGGGGAAATGAAAAACTGTTTTTT.

The chain combines TRBV9 with TRBJ2-5, with D possibly matching TRBD2 (5 bases). The assigned J gene may be wrong: the sequence end matches TRBJ2-7 better. CDR1 SGDLS and CDR2 YYNGEE come from the germline V gene. This CDR3 spans 15 amino acids. Written as DNA, the CDR3 is TGTGCCAGCAGCGAGAGCCCGAGGGAATTCAACGAGCAGTACTTC. Translated: CASSESPREFNEQYF.

CDR3: CASSTGQGNEKLFF. The CDR3 DNA sequence: TGCGCCAGCAGCACGGGACAGGGGAATGAAAAACTGTTTTTT. The chain couples TRBV5-1 to TRBJ1-4; 10 bases are shared with TRBD1. V lost 4 bases, J lost 5 bases, and 2 bases stayed unmatched. The length of the CDR3 is 14 residues. Per the germline V gene, CDR1 is SGHRS and CDR2 is YFSETQ.

The chain joins TRBV11-1 to TRBJ2-1; 7 nucleotides agree with TRBD2. This CDR3 is built from 15 residues. V gave up 4 bases and J gave up 6 bases; unmatched junction bases: 9. Germline V gene sequence: CDR1 SGHAT, CDR2 FQDESV (reference sequence). The CDR3: CASSSTPGLLNEQFF. The CDR3 coding sequence is TGTGCCAGCAGCTCAACCCCGGGACTACTCAATGAGCAGTTCTTC.

This chain joins TRBV27 and TRBJ2-1; TRBD2 matches at 9 bases. CDR1 and CDR2 from the germline V gene are MNHEY and SMNVEV (reference sequence). V lost 8 bases to trimming and J lost 5 bases; unmatched junction nucleotides: 16. CDR3 length: 17 residues. The CDR3 sequence: CASAFRPRLAAHNEQFF. The CDR3 nucleotides are TGTGCCAGCGCGTTTCGACCAAGACTAGCGGCGCACAATGAGCAGTTCTTC.

J is TRBJ2-2 and V is TRBV9; maybe TRBD1 (5 bases). Germline assignment: CDR1 SGDLS and CDR2 YYNGEE. The germline V and J ends were trimmed by 3 bases and 5 bases, with 17 bases remaining between them. The CDR3 is 16 amino acids. The chain's CDR3 is CASSGPQGLRTGELFF. In DNA form, the CDR3 reads TGTGCCAGCAGCGGCCCCCAGGGTTTACGAACCGGGGAGCTGTTTTTT.

The rearrangement uses TRBV4-1 and TRBJ1-1; TRBD1 agrees at 7 bases. Germline-derived CDR1 and CDR2 are MGHRA and YSYEKL. The CDR3 has 13 residues. V gave up 2 bases and J gave up 7 bases; unmatched junction bases: 4. CDR3 coding DNA: TGCGCCAGCAGCCAATATTGGGACAGTGAAGCTTTCTTT. Its translation: CASSQYWDSEAFF.

This chain uses TRBV28 with TRBJ2-5; the D gene is possibly TRBD2 (6 bases). CDR1 MDHEN and CDR2 SYDVKM come from the germline V gene. Deletions cut 2 bases from V and 5 bases from J, with 15 bases between. This CDR3 has 15 amino acids. In nucleotides, the CDR3 is TGTGCCAGCAGTTTACCGACCCTAGGAGGGGAGACCCAGTACTTC. Its translation is CASSLPTLGGETQYF.

The chain combines TRBV18 with TRBJ2-6, with 7 nucleotides matching TRBD1. The CDR3 is made up of 20 amino acids. V lost 7 bases, J lost 0 bases, and 18 bases stayed unmatched. CDR1 KGHSH and CDR2 LQKENI come from the germline V gene. CDR3 sequence (DNA): TGTGCCAGCTGGAGCAGAGGCCTACAGGGGCCTAGCTCTGGGGCCAACGTCCTGACTTTC. It encodes CASWSRGLQGPSSGANVLTF.

The J gene is TRBJ2-3, the V gene TRBV5-4; 9 nucleotides agree with TRBD2. V trimming: 0 bases; J trimming: 5 bases; junction bases outside the gene matches: 4. The CDR3 has 15 residues. Germline V gene lookup returns CDR1 SGHNT and CDR2 YYREEE (reference sequence). The CDR3 DNA is TGTGCCAGCAGCTTGGGGGGTAGCGGGGGAGATACGCAGTATTTT. Translated: CASSLGGSGGDTQYF. The whole variable domain, filled in from reference TRBV5-4 and TRBJ2-3, reads ETGVTQSPTHLIKTRGQQVTLRCSSQSGHNTVSWYQQALGQGPQFIFQYYREEENGRGNFPPRFSGLQFPNYSSELNVNALELDDSALYLCASSLGGSGGDTQYFGPGTRLTVL.

The chain carries TRBV5-1 and TRBJ1-4; D perhaps matches TRBD1 (5 bases). V gave up 0 bases and J gave up 5 bases, with 8 bases separating them. The CDR3 has 14 residues. CDR1 and CDR2 (germline): SGHRS, YFSETQ. CDR3 amino acids: CASSLGGPNEKLFF. As DNA, the CDR3 is TGCGCCAGCAGCTTGGGGGGCCCAAATGAAAAACTGTTTTTT.

The gene calls are TRBV4-1 and TRBJ1-1; D is possibly TRBD1 (6 bases). Trimming shortened V by 0 bases and J by 10 bases, and 21 bases separated the two germline ends. Germline CDR1 is MGHRA and CDR2 is YSYEKL. The CDR3 runs to 16 residues. CDR3 loop: CASSQEPPGVSSLAFF. As DNA, the CDR3 is TGCGCCAGCAGCCAAGAGCCCCCAGGGGTGAGCTCCCTAGCTTTCTTT.

V is TRBV7-9 and J is TRBJ1-2; the match to TRBD1 covers 7 bases. Germline V gene data show CDR1 as SEHNR and CDR2 as FQNEAQ (reference sequence). The CDR3 length is 13 residues. V gave up 2 bases and J gave up 8 bases; unmatched junction bases: 5. The CDR3 loop is CASSLLTGRGYTF. The DNA of the CDR3 is TGTGCCAGCAGCTTACTGACAGGGCGCGGCTACACCTTC.

This chain connects TRBV27 to TRBJ2-4, with TRBD1 as a possible D gene (5 bases). V gave up 2 bases and J gave up 0 bases, with 14 bases separating them. The CDR3 runs 17 residues. Germline CDR1 is MNHEY and CDR2 is SMNVEV (reference sequence). The CDR3 protein is CASSLSDRVLAKNIQYF. The CDR3 DNA is TGTGCCAGCAGTTTAAGCGACAGAGTACTAGCCAAAAACATTCAGTACTTC.

The V gene is TRBV5-6, the J gene TRBJ1-6, with D tentatively TRBD1 (5 bases). Germline CDR1 is SGHDT and CDR2 is YYEEEE. V lost 4 bases to trimming and J lost 8 bases, with 10 bases between them. The CDR3 has 13 residues. CDR3 residues: CASSLGGDSPLHF. CDR3 bases: TGTGCCAGCAGCCTGGGGGGGGATTCACCCCTCCACTTT.

The rearrangement joins TRBV6-5 to TRBJ2-1, with a possible D match to TRBD1 (6 bases). Germline V gives CDR1 MNHEY, CDR2 SVGAGI. CDR3 size: 15 residues. Trimming removed 5 bases at V and 6 bases at J, with 17 bases between. CDR3 sequence reads: CASSPYRVRINEQFF. The CDR3 region has the DNA TGTGCCAGCAGTCCCTACAGGGTAAGAATCAATGAGCAGTTCTTC.